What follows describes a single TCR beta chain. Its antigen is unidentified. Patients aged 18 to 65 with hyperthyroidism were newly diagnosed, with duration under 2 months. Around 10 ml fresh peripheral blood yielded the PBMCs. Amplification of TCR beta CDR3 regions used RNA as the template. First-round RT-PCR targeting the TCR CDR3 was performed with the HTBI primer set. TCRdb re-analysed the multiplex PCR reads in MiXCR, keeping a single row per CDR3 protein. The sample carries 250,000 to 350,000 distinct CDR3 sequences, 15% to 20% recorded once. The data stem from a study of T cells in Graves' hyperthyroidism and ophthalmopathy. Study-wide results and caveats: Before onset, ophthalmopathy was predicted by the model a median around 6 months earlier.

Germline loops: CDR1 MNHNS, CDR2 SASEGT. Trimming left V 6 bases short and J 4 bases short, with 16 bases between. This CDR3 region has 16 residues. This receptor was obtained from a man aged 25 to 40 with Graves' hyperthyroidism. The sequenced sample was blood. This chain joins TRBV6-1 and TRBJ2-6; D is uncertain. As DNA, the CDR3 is TGTGCCAGCAGCCTGGACGGACCCGGGGGGGCCAACGTCCTGACTTTC. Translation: CASSLDGPGGANVLTF.